This T cell receptor beta chain was captured by sequencing in a study of T cell repertoires in cytomegalovirus infection. Study-wide context: CMV infection and matching HLA type were both indicated by public TCR beta signatures.

The CDR3 runs 14 residues. Germline V gene data show CDR1 as SGHKS and CDR2 as YYEKEE (reference sequence). V lost 0 bases, J lost 3 bases, and 9 bases lay in between. TCRdb re-analysed the reads in MiXCR, keeping a single row per CDR3 protein. Among around 530,000 distinct CDR3 sequences, around 27% were seen once, and the ten largest hold over 10%. Study-wide results and limits: Summed public TCR beta family frequency identified CMV carriers bearing the relevant HLA. CMV-specific HLA-C-restricted TCR beta clonotypes dominated the ex vivo response.

Concerning this clonotype: Its antigen remains unidentified.

The TCR originated in a human donor in good health (CMV status not recorded). Some clones in this sample may be carry-over from other donors' samples. The chain couples TRBV5-5 to TRBJ2-5; unclear D gene. The sample taken for sequencing was PBMCs. CDR3 in amino acids: CASSLGTNEETQYF. In DNA form, the CDR3 reads TGTGCCAGCAGCTTGGGCACGAACGAAGAGACCCAGTACTTC.